One sample yielded the 26 T cell receptor beta chains listed below, sequenced in a study of blood T cell repertoires in COVID-19. TCRdb keeps only in-frame clones here, not all; method: immunoSEQ multiplex PCR. The repertoire holds around 200,000 clones, 80% seen once, with around 5% in the top ten. The sequencing input was peripheral blood. The receptors derive from a human donor in a cohort sampled during active COVID-19.

The chain is built from TRBV6-2 or TRBV6-3 and TRBJ2-7, with a possible D match to TRBD1 (6 bases). The CDR3 is 15 amino acids. The V gene lost 3 bases and the J gene lost 3 bases, with 15 bases spanning the gap. The V gene's germline CDR1 is MNHEY and CDR2 SVGEGT. CDR3 nucleotide sequence: TGTGCCAGCAGTTATCTGGGGGCCGGGGTCTACGAGCAGTACTTC. Protein product: CASSYLGAGVYEQYF.

The V gene is TRBV28, the J gene TRBJ1-2; weak D call: TRBD1 (5 bases). V lost 6 bases and J 8 bases, leaving 10 bases between the germline ends. CDR1 is MDHEN, CDR2 SYDVKM, per germline. The CDR3 runs to 11 residues. CDR3 in DNA: TGTGCCAGCAGCCCCCGGGGGGGCTACACCTTC. Translating it yields CASSPRGGYTF.

This chain connects TRBV27 to TRBJ1-2; 8 bases match TRBD1. Germline CDR1 MNHEY, CDR2 SMNVEV (reference sequence). The CDR3 sequence is 15 residues long. J gave up 5 bases and V 10 bases, and 15 bases lay outside the gene matches. The CDR3 DNA reads TGTGCCACCCGAGGACAGGGATTTTCCGCTTATGGCTACACCTTC. Protein product: CATRGQGFSAYGYTF.

This clone was observed at least ten times. CDR3 residues: CASSQGTTNYEQYF. The CDR3 bases are TGTGCCAGCAGCCAAGGGACTACCAACTACGAGCAGTACTTC. The rearrangement links TRBV3-1 (or the pseudogene TRBV3-2) to TRBJ2-7; D is perhaps TRBD2 (6 bases). Per germline, CDR1 LGHDT and CDR2 YNNKEL (reference sequence). The V end lost 1 base, the J end lost 3 bases, and 10 bases lay between the germline ends. The CDR3 contains 14 residues.

The CDR3: CASSLESRAYEQFF. CDR3 sequence (DNA): TGTGCCAGCAGCTTAGAGTCCAGGGCGTATGAGCAGTTCTTC. The chain is built from TRBV7-2 and TRBJ2-1; tentatively, D is TRBD1 (5 bases). The CDR3 length is 14 residues. Per germline, CDR1 SGHTA and CDR2 FQGNSA. Trimming stripped 1 base from V and 8 bases from J, with 12 bases between. Full variable domain (missing parts from reference TRBV7-2 and TRBJ2-1): GAGVSQSPSNKVTEKGKDVELRCDPISGHTALYWYRQSLGQGLEFLIYFQGNSAPDKSGLPSDRFSAERTGGSVSTLTIQRTQQEDSAVYLCASSLESRAYEQFFGPGTRLTVL.

The chain has TRBV7-2 and TRBJ2-2; 8 bases are a match to TRBD2. CDR3 length: 15 amino acids. V shed 3 bases and J 10 bases; nucleotides not matched to a gene: 10. Looked up from germline, CDR1 is SGHTA and CDR2 is FQGNSA. CDR3 sequence (DNA): TGTGCCAGCAGCTTTTTAAGGACTAGCCGGGAGGAGCTGTTTTTT. Its protein product is CASSFLRTSREELFF.

The sample holds one count of this clone. A junction end diverges from the germline sequence, so it may reflect a read error. The chain combines TRBV2 with TRBJ2-1; D gene ambiguous. This CDR3 is 9 amino acids long. Germline CDR1 and CDR2: SNHLY and FYNNEI. CDR3 in DNA: TGTGCCAGCAGGGAGCGACGGGTCTTC. Translating gives CASRERRVF. Looking up the rest from reference TRBV2 and TRBJ2-1 gives the full variable domain: EPEVTQTPSHQVTQMGQEVILRCVPISNHLYFYWYRQILGQKVEFLVSFYNNEISEKSEIFDDQFSVERPDGSNFTLKIRSTKLEDSAMYFCASRERRVFGPGTRLTVL.

The V call is TRBV30, the J call TRBJ1-5; D call uncertain. Germline values: CDR1 GTSNPN, CDR2 SVGIG (reference sequence). The length of the CDR3 is 14 residues. The V end lost 3 bases, the J end lost 4 bases, and 13 bases lay between the germline ends. CDR3 nucleotide sequence: TGTGCCTGGAGCGAGGGTCATCGTAATCAGCCCCAGCATTTT. Encoded protein: CAWSEGHRNQPQHF.

The V and J genes are TRBV2 and TRBJ2-5; 7 bases agree with TRBD2. The ends lost 6 bases at V and 0 bases at J; junction bases unmatched: 10. The V gene's germline CDR1 is SNHLY and CDR2 FYNNEI. The CDR3 is 16 residues long. In DNA form, the CDR3 reads TGTGCCAGCAGACGGGCTAGCGGACTGTACCAAGAGACCCAGTACTTC. Translated, it gives CASRRASGLYQETQYF.

V usage is TRBV19 and J usage is TRBJ1-3, with D tentatively TRBD1 (5 bases). The germline gives CDR1 LNHDA, CDR2 SQIVND (reference sequence). V was trimmed by 5 bases and J by 0 bases, leaving 23 bases between them. The CDR3 consists of 19 residues. The CDR3 DNA is TGTGCCAGTAGTCTCCGCCGAGGGGACTCTTCTTTCTCTGGAAACACCATATATTTT. Amino acids: CASSLRRGDSSFSGNTIYF.

The chain has TRBV7-2 and TRBJ2-5; D might be TRBD2 (6 bases). The CDR3 extends over 13 amino acids. Germline V CDR1 and CDR2: SGHTA, FQGNSA. V lost 1 base and J lost 5, with 8 bases in between. For the CDR3, the DNA is TGTGCCAGCAGCTTAGGGGGGAGGGAGACCCAGTACTTC. It codes for CASSLGGRETQYF.

This clone has just a few counts. The V gene is TRBV9, the J gene TRBJ2-1; no clear D gene. Trimming cost V 4 bases and J 5 bases, with 10 bases left between them. Germline values: CDR1 SGDLS, CDR2 YYNGEE. The CDR3 length is 13 residues. The CDR3 region has the DNA TGTGCCAGCAGCCCCCCGCAGAACAATGAGCAGTTCTTC. Translation: CASSPPQNNEQFF.

V and J are TRBV14 and TRBJ2-1; 11 bases line up with TRBD2. V shed 4 bases and J 7 bases; nucleotides not matched to a gene: 6. Germline V CDR1 and CDR2: SGHDN, FVKESK. CDR3 length: 15 residues. CDR3 coding DNA: TGTGCCAGCAGCCGTAGCGGGAGGGGTATAAATGAGCAGTTCTTC. Its protein is CASSRSGRGINEQFF. The full variable domain, with the rest looked up from reference TRBV14 and TRBJ2-1, is EAGVTQFPSHSVIEKGQTVTLRCDPISGHDNLYWYRRVMGKEIKFLLHFVKESKQDESGMPNNRFLAERTGGTYSTLKVQPAELEDSGVYFCASSRSGRGINEQFFGPGTRLTVL.

The rearrangement uses TRBV6-5 and TRBJ2-2; TRBD1 agrees at 8 bases. Looked up from germline, CDR1 is MNHEY and CDR2 is SVGAGI. The CDR3 is 13 amino acids. V was clipped by 6 bases and J by 5 bases; unmatched bases: 2. For the CDR3, the DNA is TGTGCCAGCAGGGACAGGGTGACCGGGGAGCTGTTTTTT. This gives the protein CASRDRVTGELFF.

This clone showed up many times. The rearrangement links TRBV5-4 to TRBJ2-6; 8 bases agree with TRBD1. The CDR3 is 19 amino acids. Unmatched junction bases numbered 16, after V lost 4 bases and J lost 4 bases. The germline CDR1 and CDR2 sequences are SGHNT and YYREEE (reference sequence). CDR3 DNA sequence: TGTGCCAGCAGCCTATGGACAGGGAATGCCGTTGGGGGGGCCAACGTCCTGACTTTC. Residues: CASSLWTGNAVGGANVLTF.

The chain has TRBV7-3 and TRBJ2-7; TRBD2 aligns across 13 bases. CDR3 length: 15 residues. V trimming: 2 bases; J trimming: 4 bases; junction bases outside the gene matches: 2. Germline lookup yields CDR1 SGHTA and CDR2 FQGTGA. The CDR3 DNA reads TGTGCCAGCAGCTTATTGACTAGCGGGAGGTACGAGCAGTACTTC. Translation: CASSLLTSGRYEQYF.

The chain couples TRBV3-1 (or the pseudogene TRBV3-2) to TRBJ1-3; D gene unclear. The V end lost 5 bases, the J end lost 2 bases, and 10 bases lay between the germline ends. The CDR3 is 14 residues long. Germline assignment: CDR1 LGHDT and CDR2 YNNKEL (reference sequence). The CDR3: CASSSGSTGNTIYF. The CDR3 coding sequence is TGTGCCAGCAGCTCCGGGAGCACTGGAAACACCATATATTTT.

This chain joins TRBV7-6 and TRBJ1-4; D unresolved. This CDR3 contains 14 residues. Per germline, CDR1 SGHVS and CDR2 FNYEAQ. Deletions cut 7 bases from V and 7 bases from J, with 16 bases between. The CDR3 DNA is TGTGCCAGCACCGAGGTATTTGCGGGTGAAAAACTGTTTTTT. This translates into CASTEVFAGEKLFF.

Note on this clone: Other DNA variants within this sample encode the same CDR3. The rearrangement uses TRBV27 and TRBJ1-2; 8 nucleotides agree with TRBD1. This CDR3 is 13 amino acids long. The V gene end was trimmed by 6 bases and the J gene end by 5 bases; junction bases not matched to a gene: 5. Germline CDR1 reads MNHEY; CDR2 reads SMNVEV (reference sequence). The CDR3 sequence: CASSGTGLYGYTF. In nucleotides, the CDR3 is TGTGCCAGCAGCGGGACAGGACTATATGGCTACACCTTC.

The rearrangement uses TRBV6-5 and TRBJ2-7; 9 positions match TRBD2. The germline V gene has CDR1 MNHEY and CDR2 SVGAGI. Trimming at V came to 2 bases and at J to 3 bases, leaving 2 bases not matched to a gene. The CDR3 is 14 amino acids. The CDR3 is CASSYSGRLYEQYF. The CDR3, as DNA: TGTGCCAGCAGTTACAGCGGGAGGCTCTACGAGCAGTACTTC.

The V gene is TRBV2, the J gene TRBJ1-1, with D unclear. The CDR3 covers 12 residues. V dropped 7 bases and J dropped 8 bases, with 14 bases sitting between them. Germline-derived CDR1 and CDR2 are SNHLY and FYNNEI. CDR3 sequence reads: CASTSDFGEAFF. The CDR3 region has the DNA TGTGCCAGCACGAGTGACTTCGGGGAAGCTTTCTTT.

This clone was counted a few times. The chain carries TRBV27 and TRBJ2-7; 7 nucleotides line up with TRBD1. This CDR3 region has 14 residues. Germline lookup yields CDR1 MNHEY and CDR2 SMNVEV (reference sequence). Unmatched junction bases numbered 11, after V lost 6 bases and J lost 6 bases. CDR3 bases: TGTGCCAGCAGGGCCGGGACAGCCCTACGCGAGCAGTACTTC. Amino acid sequence: CASRAGTALREQYF.

This clone was recorded a few times. V and J are TRBV5-1 and TRBJ1-3, with no clear D. The CDR3 loop spans 13 amino acids. Trimming removed 0 bases at V and 3 bases at J, with 4 bases between. Germline lookup yields CDR1 SGHRS and CDR2 YFSETQ. For the CDR3, the DNA is TGCGCCAGCAGCTTGGCGAGTGGAAACACCATATATTTT. It yields the protein CASSLASGNTIYF.

This clone was seen a single time. This chain uses TRBV19 with TRBJ2-7, with 12 bases identical to TRBD2. Trimming removed 5 bases from V and 2 bases from J; junction bases left unmatched: 4. CDR3 length: 15 residues. The germline V gene has CDR1 LNHDA and CDR2 SQIVND (reference sequence). CDR3 protein: CASSATSGRTYEQYF. The CDR3 region has the DNA TGTGCCAGTAGTGCGACTAGCGGGAGAACCTACGAGCAGTACTTC.

This CDR3 is CASRRGIAGGTEQYF. The CDR3 DNA is TGTGCCAGCAGGCGGGGGATAGCGGGAGGGACCGAGCAGTACTTC. This chain uses TRBV28 with TRBJ2-7; 11 bases fit TRBD2. Germline assignment: CDR1 MDHEN and CDR2 SYDVKM. CDR3 length: 15 residues. With 6 bases clipped from V and 6 bases from J, the junction kept 10 bases outside the gene matches.

The chain links TRBV29-1 to TRBJ2-1, with TRBD2 identical over 13 bases. Germline V lookup: CDR1 SQVTM, CDR2 ANQGSEA. V lost 1 base to trimming and J lost 7 bases; unmatched junction nucleotides: 4. CDR3 length: 15 residues. The CDR3 loop is CSVEGTSGRNNEQFF. The CDR3 DNA is TGCAGCGTTGAAGGGACTAGCGGGAGAAATAATGAGCAGTTCTTC.